This entry lists 7 T cell receptor beta chains sequenced from one sample in a study of cytomegalovirus exposure and HLA in healthy donors. 13 Jbeta primers and 60 Vbeta primers were used for the PCR. TCRdb's copy holds only in-frame clones and misses some; the assay was immunoSEQ multiplex PCR. The table shows 150,000 to 200,000 clones, with about 85% occurring only once. Material: PBMCs. Source of these receptors: a woman in her forties or fifties in good health and CMV-seronegative.

J is TRBJ1-5 and V is TRBV6-1; possible D gene TRBD1, 5 bases. The CDR3 is made up of 14 amino acids. CDR1 and CDR2 (germline): MNHNS, SASEGT. Trimming took off 9 bases at V and 3 bases at J, with 15 bases between the two ends. The CDR3 here is CASSGRVPNQPQHF. As DNA, the CDR3 is TGTGCCAGTTCAGGCAGGGTTCCCAATCAGCCCCAGCATTTT.

This chain uses TRBV5-8 with TRBJ1-6; D is unclear. This CDR3 region has 17 residues. V lost 0 bases, J lost 9 bases, and 19 bases lay in between. CDR1 is SGHTS, CDR2 YDEGEE, per germline. The CDR3 loop reads CASSLGLGGWKFSPLHF. In DNA, the CDR3 is TGTGCCAGCAGCTTGGGGCTCGGCGGGTGGAAATTTTCACCCCTCCACTTT.

The chain combines TRBV5-1 with TRBJ2-7; 8 nucleotides agree with TRBD2. From germline, CDR1 is SGHRS and CDR2 YFSETQ. This CDR3 is 13 amino acids long. Unmatched junction bases numbered 8, after V lost 7 bases and J lost 5 bases. This chain's CDR3 is CASGPGTRDEQYF. The CDR3 DNA sequence: TGCGCCAGCGGACCCGGGACTAGGGACGAGCAGTACTTC.

This rearrangement joins TRBV6-5 to TRBJ2-5; weak D call: TRBD2 (7 bases). V lost 4 bases, J lost 5 bases, and 14 bases lay in between. This CDR3 is 14 amino acids long. The germline V gene encodes CDR1 MNHEY and CDR2 SVGAGI. This CDR3 is CASSSRGGLETQYF. The DNA of the CDR3 is TGTGCCAGCAGTTCTCGCGGGGGCTTGGAGACCCAGTACTTC.

The chain carries TRBV6-6 and TRBJ2-7; 10 bases agree with TRBD2. The J segment lost 6 bases and the V segment lost 10 bases, leaving 12 bases of the junction unmatched. The CDR3 sequence is 14 residues long. CDR1 is MNHNY, CDR2 SVGAGI, per germline (reference sequence). In DNA, the CDR3 is TGTGCCACCTCAAAATCGGGGACTAGCGTCGAGCAGTACTTC. Protein: CATSKSGTSVEQYF.

The sample holds a few counts of this clone. The rearrangement joins TRBV7-3 to TRBJ1-1, with D perhaps matching TRBD1 (5 bases). Germline V gene lookup returns CDR1 SGHTA and CDR2 FQGTGA. This CDR3 is built from 14 residues. Trimming cost V 3 bases and J 5 bases, with 13 bases left between them. The CDR3 loop is CASSFGGLGTEAFF. The CDR3 region has the DNA TGTGCCAGCAGCTTTGGGGGGTTGGGGACTGAAGCTTTCTTT.

This clone came up a few times. The chain employs TRBV6-1 and TRBJ2-7, with TRBD1 matching 9 bases. CDR3 length: 15 amino acids. The trim removed 1 base at V and 2 bases at J, leaving 3 bases unmatched. The germline CDR1 and CDR2 sequences are MNHNS and SASEGT. As DNA, the CDR3 is TGTGCCAGCAGTGAAGTGGGGACAGGGACCTACGAGCAGTACTTC. This codes for CASSEVGTGTYEQYF.